Each of the 8 T cell receptor beta chains below was sequenced from the same sample in a study. One entry per CDR3 protein results from TCRdb running MiXCR on the RT-PCR reads. Among approximately 720,000 distinct CDR3 sequences listed, about 14% were seen once. The sample consisted of memory CD4+ T cells from blood. The receptors originated from a female donor in good health, serving as a healthy control.

The chain employs TRBV4-2 and TRBJ1-2, with 9 bases matching TRBD1. With 0 bases clipped from V and 5 bases from J, the junction kept 10 bases outside the gene matches. Germline CDR1 and CDR2: LGHNA and YNFKEQ. CDR3 length: 17 amino acids. Written as DNA, the CDR3 is TGTGCCAGCAGCCAAGAAATCGGAGACAGGGGGTATTATGGCTACACCTTC. It is translated as CASSQEIGDRGYYGYTF.

The table lists this clonotype with a few counts. The CDR3 DNA reads as TGTGCCAGCAGTCCCTCCGGGACAGGGCGTTCCGGGGCCAACGTCCTGACTTTC. Protein product: CASSPSGTGRSGANVLTF. V gene TRBV28 combines with J gene TRBJ2-6; 9 bases line up with TRBD1. The germline CDR1 and CDR2 sequences are MDHEN and SYDVKM. The CDR3 loop spans 18 amino acids. The V segment lost 5 bases and the J segment 4 bases; nucleotides outside the gene matches: 12. The full variable domain, rest sourced from reference TRBV28 and TRBJ2-6, is DVKVTQSSRYLVKRTGEKVFLECVQDMDHENMFWYRQDPGLGLRLIYFSYDVKMKEKGDIPEGYSVSREKKERFSLILESASTNQTSMYLCASSPSGTGRSGANVLTFGAGSRLTVL.

The chain carries TRBV7-3 and TRBJ2-3; D may be TRBD1 or TRBD2 (6 bases each). Germline V gene sequence: CDR1 SGHTA, CDR2 FQGTGA. V was clipped by 2 bases and J by 5 bases, with 14 bases between them. This CDR3 is 15 amino acids long. CDR3 in amino acids: CASSLVGGPEDTQYF. In DNA form, the CDR3 reads TGTGCCAGCAGCTTAGTAGGGGGGCCCGAAGATACGCAGTATTTT.

This clonotype was seen more than once but under ten times. The rearrangement links TRBV4-3 to TRBJ2-5, with D tentatively TRBD1 or TRBD2 (5 bases each). Germline CDR1 is LGHNA and CDR2 is YSLEER. The V end was cut by 3 bases, the J end by 4 bases, with 18 bases between. CDR3 length: 16 residues. The CDR3 sequence: CASSQGLGASGETQYF. The CDR3 region has the DNA TGCGCCAGCAGCCAGGGTCTCGGGGCCTCCGGAGAGACCCAGTACTTC.

This clonotype came up many times. V gene TRBV6-5 combines with J gene TRBJ2-5; the D gene could be TRBD1 or TRBD2 (6 bases each). The CDR3 contains 16 residues. CDR1 and CDR2 from the germline V gene are MNHEY and SVGAGI. Trimming took 0 bases from V and 4 from J, leaving 15 bases between them. In DNA, the CDR3 is TGTGCCAGCAGTTACTCGTCGGGGGCTGGGGGAGAGACCCAGTACTTC. Translating it yields CASSYSSGAGGETQYF.

J is TRBJ2-3 and V is TRBV2; 7 nucleotides line up with TRBD1. Germline loops: CDR1 SNHLY, CDR2 FYNNEI. The CDR3 consists of 15 residues. V shed 7 bases and J 2 bases; nucleotides not matched to a gene: 9. The CDR3 nucleotides read TGTGCCAGCAATGTCCAGGGACAGCTCACAGATACGCAGTATTTT. Translating it yields CASNVQGQLTDTQYF. Variable domain in full (rest from reference TRBV2 and TRBJ2-3): EPEVTQTPSHQVTQMGQEVILRCVPISNHLYFYWYRQILGQKVEFLVSFYNNEISEKSEIFDDQFSVERPDGSNFTLKIRSTKLEDSAMYFCASNVQGQLTDTQYFGPGTRLTVL.

This clonotype was observed a handful of times. The genes are TRBV6-1 and TRBJ1-2, with unresolved D. Trimming took off 2 bases at V and 4 bases at J, with 8 bases between the two ends. There are 13 residues in the CDR3. Germline CDR1 and CDR2: MNHNS and SASEGT. This chain's CDR3 is CASSESQLYGYTF. CDR3 DNA sequence: TGTGCCAGCAGTGAATCACAGCTCTATGGCTACACCTTC.

J is TRBJ2-3 and V is TRBV3-1; D unresolved. V was shortened by 1 base and J by 3 bases, with 8 bases between the two germline ends. Germline CDR1 and CDR2: LGHDT and YNNKEL (reference sequence). The CDR3 loop spans 14 amino acids. CDR3 loop: CASSQVVGTDTQYF. CDR3 DNA: TGTGCCAGCAGCCAAGTGGTGGGGACAGATACGCAGTATTTT.